The rows below give T cell receptor beta chains drawn from one sample of a study of shared clonotypes between healthy human individuals. Clones were sequenced by immunoSEQ multiplex PCR, and TCRdb holds only the in-frame ones, with some missing. The profile shows roughly 1 million clones, under 80% of them singletons. The sequenced material came from memory CD4+ T cells sorted from blood. The source is a man aged 18 to 30 in good health. The CDR3 runs from the conserved cysteine through the conserved F or W. D genes are given only for firm matches. Clone size is not always given. Where it is, it says once, few, many or a class for expanded clones.

CASQGGDYSNQPQHF,TGTGCCAGCCAAGGGGGAGACTATAGCAATCAGCCCCAGCATTTT,TRBJ1-5,TRBV6-1,-,-
CATSIGEYEQFF,TGTGCCACCAGCATAGGGGAGTATGAGCAGTTCTTC,TRBJ2-1,TRBV15,-,-
CASSLGGAYNEQFF,TGCGCCAGCAGCTTGGGCGGGGCCTACAATGAGCAGTTCTTC,TRBJ2-1,TRBV5-1,many,-
CASREQASYEQYF,TGTGCCAGCAGGGAACAGGCGAGCTACGAGCAGTACTTC,TRBJ2-7,TRBV28,-,-
CASSAISGGAGYNEQFF,TGTGCCAGCAGTGCGATTAGCGGGGGGGCCGGGTACAATGAGCAGTTCTTC,TRBJ2-1,TRBV25-1,-,TRBD2
CASSPLGQMKSEAFF,TGTGCCAGCTCACCACTTGGACAGATGAAATCTGAAGCTTTCTTT,TRBJ1-1,TRBV18,-,-
CASRIGPGESQHF,TGTGCCAGTAGGATTGGACCCGGGGAATCTCAGCATTTT,TRBJ1-5,TRBV19,-,-
CASSQGTGRSPLHF,TGTGCCAGCAGCCAAGGGACGGGAAGATCACCCCTCCACTTT,TRBJ1-6,TRBV14,-,-
CASRTASFQPQHF,TGCGCCAGCAGGACAGCATCTTTTCAGCCCCAGCATTTT,TRBJ1-5,TRBV5-1,-,-
CASSSRTVNTEAFF,TGCGCCAGCAGCTCAAGGACGGTGAACACTGAAGCTTTCTTT,TRBJ1-1,TRBV5-1,-,-
CAISERGGTGELFF,TGTGCCATCAGTGAGCGGGGGGGCACCGGGGAGCTGTTTTTT,TRBJ2-2,TRBV10-3,-,TRBD2